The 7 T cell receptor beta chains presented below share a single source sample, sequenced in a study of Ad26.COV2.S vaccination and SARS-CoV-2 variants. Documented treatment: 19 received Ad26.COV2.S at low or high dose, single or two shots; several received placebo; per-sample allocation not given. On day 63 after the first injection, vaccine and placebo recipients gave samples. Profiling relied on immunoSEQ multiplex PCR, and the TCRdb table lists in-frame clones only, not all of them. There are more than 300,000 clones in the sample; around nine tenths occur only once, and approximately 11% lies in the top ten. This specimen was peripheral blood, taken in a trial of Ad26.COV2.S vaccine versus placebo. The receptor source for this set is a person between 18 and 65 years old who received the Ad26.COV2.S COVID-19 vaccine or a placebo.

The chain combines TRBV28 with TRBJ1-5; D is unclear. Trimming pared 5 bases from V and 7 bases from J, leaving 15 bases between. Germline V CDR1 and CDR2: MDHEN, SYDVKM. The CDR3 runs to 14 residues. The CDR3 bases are TGTGCCAGCAGTCCCGGTCAGCCAACACAGCCCCAGCATTTT. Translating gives CASSPGQPTQPQHF.

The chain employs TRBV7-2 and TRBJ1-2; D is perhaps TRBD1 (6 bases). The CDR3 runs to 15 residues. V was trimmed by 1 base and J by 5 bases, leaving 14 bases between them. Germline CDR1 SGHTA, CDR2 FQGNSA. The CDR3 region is CASSLGGFRGYGYTF. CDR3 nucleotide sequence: TGTGCCAGCAGCTTAGGGGGTTTTAGGGGGTATGGCTACACCTTC.

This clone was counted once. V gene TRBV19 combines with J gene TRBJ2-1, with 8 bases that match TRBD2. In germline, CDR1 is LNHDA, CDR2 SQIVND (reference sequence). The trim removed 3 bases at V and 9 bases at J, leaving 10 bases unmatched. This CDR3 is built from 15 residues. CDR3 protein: CASSMYGRAIIEQFF. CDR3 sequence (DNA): TGTGCCAGTAGTATGTACGGGAGGGCCATAATTGAGCAGTTCTTC. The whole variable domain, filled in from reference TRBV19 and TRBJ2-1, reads DGGITQSPKYLFRKEGQNVTLSCEQNLNHDAMYWYRQDPGQGLRLIYYSQIVNDFQKGDIAEGYSVSREKKESFPLTVTSAQKNPTAFYLCASSMYGRAIIEQFFGPGTRLTVL.

As DNA, the CDR3 is TGTGCCAGCAGAGCAGACACTGAAGCTTTCTTT. This gives the protein CASRADTEAFF. V gene TRBV25-1 combines with J gene TRBJ1-1; D gene unclear. Trimming took 6 bases from V and 3 from J, leaving 5 bases between them. Germline V lookup: CDR1 MGHDK, CDR2 SYGVNS. The CDR3 covers 11 residues.

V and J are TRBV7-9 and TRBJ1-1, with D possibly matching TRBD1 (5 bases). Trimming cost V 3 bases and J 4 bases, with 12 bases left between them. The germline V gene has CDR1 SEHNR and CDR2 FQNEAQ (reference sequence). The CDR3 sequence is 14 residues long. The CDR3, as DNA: TGTGCCAGCAGCTTGGACACCGTGGGCACTGAAGCTTTCTTT. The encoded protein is CASSLDTVGTEAFF.

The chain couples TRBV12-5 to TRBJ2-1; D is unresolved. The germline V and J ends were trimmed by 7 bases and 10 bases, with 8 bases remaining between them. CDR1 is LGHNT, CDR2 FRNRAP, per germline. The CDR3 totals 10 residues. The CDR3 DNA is TGTGCTAGTGTTACGAGGGAGCAGTTCTTC. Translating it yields CASVTREQFF.

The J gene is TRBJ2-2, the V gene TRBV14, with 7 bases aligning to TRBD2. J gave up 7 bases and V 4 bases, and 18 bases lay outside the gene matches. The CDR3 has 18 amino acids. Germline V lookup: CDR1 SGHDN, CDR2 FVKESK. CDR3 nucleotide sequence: TGTGCCAGCAGCCCCCGGAAGGGCGGGAGATACGGGGACGGGGAGCTGTTTTTT. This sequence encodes CASSPRKGGRYGDGELFF.